The next 12 T cell receptor beta chains were all read from a single sample in a study of shared clonotypes between healthy human individuals. The data were produced by immunoSEQ multiplex PCR, yet TCRdb's version contains in-frame clones alone and is incomplete. The sample shows 2 million to 3 million clones, over 85% of them seen only once. Sequenced: naive CD4+ T cells sorted from blood. The subset denotes: CD45RA+ positively selected. The receptors come from a man aged 18 to 30 in good health.

Worth noting for this clone: Mismatch with germline at one junction end may stem from a read error. This chain links TRBV5-1 with TRBJ2-3; 12 nucleotides line up with TRBD2. This CDR3 is built from 19 residues. Germline loops: CDR1 SGHRS, CDR2 YFSETQ. In nucleotides, the CDR3 is TGCGCCAGCAGCTTGTTAGCAGGGCTAGCGGGAGGGGGCACGGATACGCAGTATTTT. Translating it yields CASSLLAGLAGGGTDTQYF.

The V and J genes are TRBV6-5 and TRBJ2-7; D remains ambiguous. CDR1 is MNHEY and CDR2 is SVGAGI in the germline V gene. The germline V and J ends were trimmed by 2 bases and 2 bases, with 10 bases remaining between them. The CDR3 covers 14 residues. CDR3 loop: CASSYTWQAYEQYF. The CDR3 region has the DNA TGTGCCAGCAGTTACACGTGGCAGGCCTACGAGCAGTACTTC.

A few counts support this clone. The chain carries TRBV6-1 and TRBJ2-4, with no clear D. V lost 5 bases and J 6 bases, leaving 14 bases between the germline ends. This CDR3 contains 14 residues. Germline V gene data show CDR1 as MNHNS and CDR2 as SASEGT. The DNA of the CDR3 is TGTGCCAGCAGTCACCTCGCCGACGGAAACATTCAGTACTTC. The encoded protein is CASSHLADGNIQYF.

The J gene is TRBJ2-1, the V gene TRBV18, with 8 bases fitting TRBD1. Per germline, CDR1 KGHSH and CDR2 LQKENI. The trim removed 3 bases at V and 9 bases at J, leaving 4 bases unmatched. This CDR3 spans 13 amino acids. CDR3: CASSPLDRAEQFF. For the CDR3, the DNA is TGTGCCAGCTCACCTCTGGACAGGGCTGAGCAGTTCTTC.

The V gene is TRBV7-9, the J gene TRBJ2-1, with 14 bases aligning to TRBD2. The junction had 4 bases not matched to a gene; V was cut back by 5 bases and J by 7 bases. CDR1 is SEHNR and CDR2 is FQNEAQ in the germline V gene (reference sequence). The CDR3 consists of 15 residues. For the CDR3, the DNA is TGTGCCAGCAGCCGACGGACTAGCGGGGGGAATGAGCAGTTCTTC. It encodes CASSRRTSGGNEQFF.

On this clone itself: At one end, the junction sequence differs from germline, possibly due to a read error. The CDR3 nucleotides are TGTGCCAGCAGTTACTCCGGCGGGGGGCCCTACGGGCAGTACTTC. It encodes CASSYSGGGPYGQYF. The chain uses TRBV6-5 and TRBJ2-7; 8 bases fit TRBD2. The CDR3 is made up of 15 amino acids. Germline-derived CDR1 and CDR2 are MNHEY and SVGAGI.

Concerning this clone: The sample has other DNA sequences that encode this CDR3 too. The CDR3 here is CASSLDSYGYTF. CDR3 in DNA: TGTGCCAGCAGCCTGGACAGCTATGGCTACACCTTC. V gene TRBV5-4 combines with J gene TRBJ1-2; D is perhaps TRBD1 (6 bases). CDR1 and CDR2 (germline): SGHNT, YYREEE (reference sequence). The CDR3 loop spans 12 amino acids. Trimming took 4 bases from V and 4 from J, leaving 8 bases between them.

This clone occurred once. This chain joins TRBV13 and TRBJ2-6, with 8 bases aligning to TRBD1. Germline V gene data show CDR1 as PRHDT and CDR2 as FYEKMQ (reference sequence). After removal of 5 bases from V and 0 bases from J, the junction contained 12 bases not matched to a gene. The CDR3 runs 19 residues. CDR3 coding DNA: TGTGCCAGCAGCGCCCGGGACAGGACCCAGTCCTCTGGGGCCAACGTCCTGACTTTC. Translated: CASSARDRTQSSGANVLTF.

As to this clone: Other DNA sequences within the sample encode an identical CDR3. V is TRBV18 and J is TRBJ2-1; either TRBD1 or TRBD2 may supply D (5 bases each). Deletions cut 2 bases from V and 8 bases from J, with 7 bases between. Germline CDR1 and CDR2: KGHSH and LQKENI. This CDR3 contains 12 residues. The CDR3 bases are TGTGCCAGCTCACCAGTGGGGGATGAGCAGTTCTTC. It codes for CASSPVGDEQFF.

J is TRBJ2-2 and V is TRBV19, with D perhaps matching TRBD1 (6 bases). Between the trimmed V and J ends, which lost 4 bases and 5 bases, there was a span of 11 bases. The CDR3 contains 14 residues. CDR1 LNHDA and CDR2 SQIVND come from the germline V gene (reference sequence). This chain's CDR3 is CASSSTGLTGELFF. CDR3 bases: TGTGCCAGTAGTAGTACAGGGTTGACCGGGGAGCTGTTTTTT.

The V and J genes are TRBV10-3 and TRBJ2-7; D may be TRBD2 (6 bases). CDR1 and CDR2 (germline): ENHRY, SYGVKD. Trimming took off 10 bases at V and 0 bases at J, with 16 bases between the two ends. The length of the CDR3 is 14 residues. CDR3 in amino acids: CATRDSLHSYEQYF. The CDR3 nucleotides are TGTGCCACCCGGGACTCCCTTCACTCCTACGAGCAGTACTTC.

CDR3: CASSEGAAKNIQYF. In DNA, the CDR3 is TGTGCCAGTAGTGAGGGGGCGGCCAAAAACATTCAGTACTTC. The chain links TRBV19 to TRBJ2-4; 7 bases fit TRBD1. Germline-derived CDR1 and CDR2 are LNHDA and SQIVND (reference sequence). V was pared by 5 bases and J by 1 base, with 2 bases of the junction left unmatched. This CDR3 region has 14 residues.